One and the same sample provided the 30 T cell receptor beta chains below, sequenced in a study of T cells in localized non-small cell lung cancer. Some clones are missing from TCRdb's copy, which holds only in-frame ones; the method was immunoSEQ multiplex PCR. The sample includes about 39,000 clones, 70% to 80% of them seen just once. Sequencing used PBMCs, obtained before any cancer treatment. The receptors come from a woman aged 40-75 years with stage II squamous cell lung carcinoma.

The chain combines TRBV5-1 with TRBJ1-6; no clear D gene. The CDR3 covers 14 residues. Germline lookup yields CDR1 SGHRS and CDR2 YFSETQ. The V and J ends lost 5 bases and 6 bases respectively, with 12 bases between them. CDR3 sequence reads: CASRNGVINSPLHF. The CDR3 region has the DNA TGCGCCAGCAGGAATGGAGTGATTAATTCACCCCTCCACTTT.

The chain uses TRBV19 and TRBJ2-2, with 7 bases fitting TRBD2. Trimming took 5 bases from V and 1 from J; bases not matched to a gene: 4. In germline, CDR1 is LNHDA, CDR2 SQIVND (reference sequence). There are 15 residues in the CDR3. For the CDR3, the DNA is TGTGCCAGTAGTTCGGCTAGCGGGAACACCGGGGAGCTGTTTTTT. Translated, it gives CASSSASGNTGELFF.

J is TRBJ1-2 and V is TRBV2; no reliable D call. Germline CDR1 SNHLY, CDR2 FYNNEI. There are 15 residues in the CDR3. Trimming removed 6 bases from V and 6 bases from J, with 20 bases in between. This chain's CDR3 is CASSDHPIADNGYTF. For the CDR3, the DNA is TGTGCCAGCAGCGACCACCCAATAGCCGATAATGGCTACACCTTC.

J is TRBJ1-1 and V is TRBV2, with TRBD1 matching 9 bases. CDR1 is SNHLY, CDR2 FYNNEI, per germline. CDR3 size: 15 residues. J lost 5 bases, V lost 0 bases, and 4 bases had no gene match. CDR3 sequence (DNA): TGTGCCAGCAGTGAAGCAACAGGGGGCGAAACTGAAGCTTTCTTT. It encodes CASSEATGGETEAFF.

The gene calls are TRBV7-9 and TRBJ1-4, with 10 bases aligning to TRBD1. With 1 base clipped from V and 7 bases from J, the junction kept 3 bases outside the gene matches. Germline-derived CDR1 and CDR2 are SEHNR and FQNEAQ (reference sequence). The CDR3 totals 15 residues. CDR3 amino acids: CASSLGQGAREKLFF. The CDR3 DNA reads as TGTGCCAGCAGCTTAGGACAGGGGGCGCGTGAAAAACTGTTTTTT.

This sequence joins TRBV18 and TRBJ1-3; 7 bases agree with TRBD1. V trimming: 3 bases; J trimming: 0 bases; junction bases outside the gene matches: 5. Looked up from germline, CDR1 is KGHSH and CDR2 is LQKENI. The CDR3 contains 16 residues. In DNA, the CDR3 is TGTGCCAGCTCACCGGGACAGCTATACTCTGGAAACACCATATATTTT. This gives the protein CASSPGQLYSGNTIYF.

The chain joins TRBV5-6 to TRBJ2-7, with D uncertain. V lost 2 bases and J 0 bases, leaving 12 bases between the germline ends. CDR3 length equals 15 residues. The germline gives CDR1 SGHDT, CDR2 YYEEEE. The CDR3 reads CASSLTPLSSYEQYF. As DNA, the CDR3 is TGTGCCAGCAGCTTAACCCCCTTGAGCTCCTACGAGCAGTACTTC.

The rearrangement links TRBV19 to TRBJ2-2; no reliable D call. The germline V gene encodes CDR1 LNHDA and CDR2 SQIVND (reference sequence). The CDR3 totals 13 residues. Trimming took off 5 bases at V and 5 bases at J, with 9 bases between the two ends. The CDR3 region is CASSRKGTGELFF. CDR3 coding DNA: TGTGCCAGTAGTCGGAAGGGTACCGGGGAGCTGTTTTTT.

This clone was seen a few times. The CDR3 DNA sequence: TGTGCCATCAGTGACCGACAGGGGACTGAAGCTTTCTTT. It encodes CAISDRQGTEAFF. The chain has TRBV10-3 and TRBJ1-1; 8 bases are a match to TRBD1. V lost 3 bases to trimming and J lost 5 bases; unmatched junction nucleotides: 2. The CDR3 runs 13 residues. Germline loops: CDR1 ENHRY, CDR2 SYGVKD.

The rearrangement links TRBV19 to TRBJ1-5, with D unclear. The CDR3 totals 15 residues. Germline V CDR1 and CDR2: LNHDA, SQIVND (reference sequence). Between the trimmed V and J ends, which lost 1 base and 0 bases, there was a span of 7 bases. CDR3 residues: CASSIATVSNQPQHF. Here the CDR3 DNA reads TGTGCCAGTAGTATAGCCACGGTTAGCAATCAGCCCCAGCATTTT.

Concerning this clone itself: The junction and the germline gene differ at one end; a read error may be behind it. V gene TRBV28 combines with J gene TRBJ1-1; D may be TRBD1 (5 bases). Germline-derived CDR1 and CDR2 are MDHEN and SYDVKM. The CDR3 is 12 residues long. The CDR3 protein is CACRDSNTEAFF. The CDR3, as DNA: TGTGCCTGCAGGGACTCGAACACTGAAGCTTTCTTT.

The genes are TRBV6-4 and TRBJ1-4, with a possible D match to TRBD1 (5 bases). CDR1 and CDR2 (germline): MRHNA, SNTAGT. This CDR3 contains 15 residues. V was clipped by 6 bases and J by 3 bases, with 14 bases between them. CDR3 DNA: TGTGCCAGCAGCCACAGACTGGGGGCTAATGAAAAACTGTTTTTT. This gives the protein CASSHRLGANEKLFF.

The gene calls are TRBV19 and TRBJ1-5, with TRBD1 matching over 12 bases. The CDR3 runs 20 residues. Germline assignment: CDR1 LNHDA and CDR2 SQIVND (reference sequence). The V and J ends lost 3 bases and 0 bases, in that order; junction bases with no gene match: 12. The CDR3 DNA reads TGTGCCAGTAGTATTAGTGACGGGACAGGGGGCCTCTATAGCAATCAGCCCCAGCATTTT. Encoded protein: CASSISDGTGGLYSNQPQHF.

CDR3 sequence: CASSEQDSGEQFF. The CDR3 nucleotides read TGTGCCAGCAGTGAACAGGACTCAGGTGAGCAGTTCTTC. This chain uses TRBV25-1 with TRBJ2-1; D may be TRBD2 (5 bases). With 2 bases removed from V and 9 bases from J, the gap between germline ends came to 11 bases. CDR1 is MGHDK and CDR2 is SYGVNS in the germline V gene. CDR3 length equals 13 residues.

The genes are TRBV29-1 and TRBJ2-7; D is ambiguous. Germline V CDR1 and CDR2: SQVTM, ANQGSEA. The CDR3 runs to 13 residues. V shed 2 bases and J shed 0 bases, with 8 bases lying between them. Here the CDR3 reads CSVETANSYEQYF. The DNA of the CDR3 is TGCAGCGTTGAAACAGCCAACTCCTACGAGCAGTACTTC.

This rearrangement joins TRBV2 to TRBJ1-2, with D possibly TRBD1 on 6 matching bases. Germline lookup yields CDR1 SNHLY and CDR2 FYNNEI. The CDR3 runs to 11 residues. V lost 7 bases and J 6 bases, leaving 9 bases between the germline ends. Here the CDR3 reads CASNGGHGYTF. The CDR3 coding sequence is TGTGCCAGCAACGGGGGGCATGGCTACACCTTC. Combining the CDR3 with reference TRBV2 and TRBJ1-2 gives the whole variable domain EPEVTQTPSHQVTQMGQEVILRCVPISNHLYFYWYRQILGQKVEFLVSFYNNEISEKSEIFDDQFSVERPDGSNFTLKIRSTKLEDSAMYFCASNGGHGYTFGSGTRLTVV.

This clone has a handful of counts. CDR3 sequence: CASSLEAGTEAFF. As DNA, the CDR3 is TGTGCCAGCAGCTTAGAGGCCGGGACTGAAGCTTTCTTT. The chain joins TRBV7-6 to TRBJ1-1; D remains unclear. This CDR3 is 13 amino acids long. Per germline, CDR1 SGHVS and CDR2 FNYEAQ. Trimming cost V 1 base and J 5 bases, with 8 bases left between them.

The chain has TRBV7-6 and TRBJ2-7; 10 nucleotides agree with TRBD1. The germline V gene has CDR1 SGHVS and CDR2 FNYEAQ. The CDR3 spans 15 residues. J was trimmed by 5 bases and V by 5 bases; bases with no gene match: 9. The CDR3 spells CASSPRQGATDEQYF. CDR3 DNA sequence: TGTGCCAGCAGCCCTCGACAGGGGGCAACGGACGAGCAGTACTTC.

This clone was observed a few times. As DNA, the CDR3 is TGTGCCAGCAGCTTAGAAGGACAGTGGGATACCAAAAACATTCAGTACTTC. This gives the protein CASSLEGQWDTKNIQYF. The rearrangement links TRBV7-8 to TRBJ2-4; possible D gene TRBD1, 6 bases. Germline lookup yields CDR1 SGHVS and CDR2 FQNEAQ. The CDR3 has 17 residues. V lost 1 base to trimming and J lost 2 bases, with 15 bases between them. The whole variable domain, filled in from reference TRBV7-8 and TRBJ2-4, reads GAGVSQSPRYKVAKRGQDVALRCDPISGHVSLFWYQQALGQGPEFLTYFQNEAQLDKSGLPSDRFFAERPEGSVSTLKIQRTQQEDSAVYLCASSLEGQWDTKNIQYFGAGTRLSVL.

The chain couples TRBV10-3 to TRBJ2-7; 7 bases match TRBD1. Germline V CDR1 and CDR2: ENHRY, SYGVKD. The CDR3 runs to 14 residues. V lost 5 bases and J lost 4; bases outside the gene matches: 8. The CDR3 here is CAISYGQDFYEQYF. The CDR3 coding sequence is TGTGCCATCAGTTACGGACAGGATTTTTACGAGCAGTACTTC.

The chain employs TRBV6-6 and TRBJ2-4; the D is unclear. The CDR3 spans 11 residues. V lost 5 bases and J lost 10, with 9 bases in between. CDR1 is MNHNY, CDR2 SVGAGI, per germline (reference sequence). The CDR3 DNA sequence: TGTGCCAGCAGTCTCCCACGAATTCAGTACTTC. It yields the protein CASSLPRIQYF.

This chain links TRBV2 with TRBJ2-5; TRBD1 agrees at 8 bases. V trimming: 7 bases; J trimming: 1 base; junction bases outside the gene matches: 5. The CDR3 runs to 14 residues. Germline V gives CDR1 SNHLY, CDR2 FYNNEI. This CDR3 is CASIQGVAQETQYF. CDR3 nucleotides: TGTGCCAGCATACAGGGGGTTGCCCAAGAGACCCAGTACTTC.

The chain's CDR3 is CASRGNYGLAGVQETQYF. The CDR3 bases are TGCGCCAGCAGGGGAAATTATGGACTAGCGGGGGTTCAAGAGACCCAGTACTTC. This sequence joins TRBV5-1 and TRBJ2-5; TRBD2 matches 13 bases. The CDR3 spans 18 residues. Germline CDR1 reads SGHRS; CDR2 reads YFSETQ. V gave up 5 bases and J gave up 2 bases; unmatched junction bases: 12.

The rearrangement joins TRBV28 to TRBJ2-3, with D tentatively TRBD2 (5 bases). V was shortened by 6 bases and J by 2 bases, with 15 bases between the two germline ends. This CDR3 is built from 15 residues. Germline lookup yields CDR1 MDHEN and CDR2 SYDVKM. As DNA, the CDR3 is TGTGCCAGCAGCCAAAGCGGAGACAACACAGATACGCAGTATTTT. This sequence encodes CASSQSGDNTDTQYF.

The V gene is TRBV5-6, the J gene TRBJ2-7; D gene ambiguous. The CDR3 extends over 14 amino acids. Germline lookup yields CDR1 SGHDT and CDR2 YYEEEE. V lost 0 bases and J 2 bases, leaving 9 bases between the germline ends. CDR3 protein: CASSLGGMAYEQYV. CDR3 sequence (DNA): TGTGCCAGCAGCTTGGGGGGAATGGCCTACGAGCAGTACGTC.

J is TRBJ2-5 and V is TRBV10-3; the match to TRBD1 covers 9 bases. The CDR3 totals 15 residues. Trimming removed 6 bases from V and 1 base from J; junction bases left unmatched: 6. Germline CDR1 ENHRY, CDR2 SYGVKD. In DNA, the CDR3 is TGTGCCATCAGGGCTTCGACAGGGGGCCAAGAGACCCAGTACTTC. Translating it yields CAIRASTGGQETQYF.

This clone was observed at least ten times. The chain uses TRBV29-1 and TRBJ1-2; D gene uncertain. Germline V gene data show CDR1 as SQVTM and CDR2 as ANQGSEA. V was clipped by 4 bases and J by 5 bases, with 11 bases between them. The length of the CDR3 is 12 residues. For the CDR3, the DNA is TGCAGCGTTGTATACACCTCTTATGGCTACACCTTC. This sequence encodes CSVVYTSYGYTF.

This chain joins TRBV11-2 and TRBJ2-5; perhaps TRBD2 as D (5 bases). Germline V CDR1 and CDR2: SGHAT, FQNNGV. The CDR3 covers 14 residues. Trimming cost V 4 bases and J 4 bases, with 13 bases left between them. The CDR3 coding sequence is TGTGCCAGCAGCTCCCGGGAAGGGAGAGAGACCCAGTACTTC. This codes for CASSSREGRETQYF.

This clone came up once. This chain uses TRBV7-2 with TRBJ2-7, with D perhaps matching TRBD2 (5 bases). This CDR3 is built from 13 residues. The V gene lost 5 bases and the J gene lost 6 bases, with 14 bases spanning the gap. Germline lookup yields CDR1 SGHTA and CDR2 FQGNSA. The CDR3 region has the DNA TGTGCCAGCAGCCCCGGAGTAGCGCGCGAGCAGTACGTC. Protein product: CASSPGVAREQYV.

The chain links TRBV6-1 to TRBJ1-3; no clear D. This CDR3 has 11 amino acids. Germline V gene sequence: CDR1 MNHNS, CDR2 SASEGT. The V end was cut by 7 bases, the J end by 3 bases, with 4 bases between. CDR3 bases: TGTGCCAGCAATTATGGAAACACCATATATTTT. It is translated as CASNYGNTIYF.